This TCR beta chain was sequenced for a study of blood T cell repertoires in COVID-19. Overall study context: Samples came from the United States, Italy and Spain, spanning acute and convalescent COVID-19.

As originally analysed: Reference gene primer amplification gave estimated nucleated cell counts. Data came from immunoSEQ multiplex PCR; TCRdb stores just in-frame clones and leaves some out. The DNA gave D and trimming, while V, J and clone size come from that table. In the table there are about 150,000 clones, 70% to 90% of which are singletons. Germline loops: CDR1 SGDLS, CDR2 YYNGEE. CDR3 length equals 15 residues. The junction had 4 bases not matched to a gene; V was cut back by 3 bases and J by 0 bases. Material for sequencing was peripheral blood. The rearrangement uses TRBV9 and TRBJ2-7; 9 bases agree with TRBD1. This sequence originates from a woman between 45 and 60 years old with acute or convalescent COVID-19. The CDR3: CASSATGQGSYEQYF. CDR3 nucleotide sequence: TGTGCCAGCAGCGCCACGGGACAGGGCTCCTACGAGCAGTACTTC.